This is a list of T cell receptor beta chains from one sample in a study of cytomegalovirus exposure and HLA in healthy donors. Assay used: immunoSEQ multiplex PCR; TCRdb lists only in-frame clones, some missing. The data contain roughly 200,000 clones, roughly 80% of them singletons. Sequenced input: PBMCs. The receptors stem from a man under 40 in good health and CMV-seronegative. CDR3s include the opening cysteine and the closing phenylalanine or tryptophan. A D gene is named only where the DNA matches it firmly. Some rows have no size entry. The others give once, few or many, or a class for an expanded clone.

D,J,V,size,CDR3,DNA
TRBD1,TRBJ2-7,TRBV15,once,CATSKGQGRASTHEQYF,TGTGCCACCAGCAAAGGACAGGGGAGGGCTAGCACCCACGAGCAGTACTTC
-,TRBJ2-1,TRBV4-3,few,CASSRGYEQFF,TGCGCCAGCAGCCGGGGCTATGAGCAGTTCTTC
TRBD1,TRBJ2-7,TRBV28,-,CASSLQRTGSGEQYF,TGTGCCAGCAGTTTACAGCGGACAGGGTCGGGGGAGCAGTACTTC
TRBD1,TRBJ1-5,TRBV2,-,CASSLGTGAYQHF,TGTGCCAGCAGTCTCGGGACAGGGGCTTACCAGCATTTT
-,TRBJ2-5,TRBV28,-,CASSSPGRQETQYF,TGTGCCAGCAGTTCCCCGGGAAGACAAGAGACCCAGTACTTC
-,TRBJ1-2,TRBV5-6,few,CASSLQANYGYTF,TGTGCCAGCAGCTTGCAGGCTAACTATGGCTACACCTTC
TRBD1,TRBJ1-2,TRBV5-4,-,CASSLFGTGDGYTF,TGTGCCAGCAGCTTGTTTGGTACAGGGGATGGCTACACCTTC
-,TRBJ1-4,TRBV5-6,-,CASSLVGGGTNEKLFF,TGTGCCAGCAGCTTGGTCGGGGGAGGAACTAATGAAAAACTGTTTTTT
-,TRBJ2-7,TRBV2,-,CASKVSGVVAYEQYF,TGTGCCAGCAAGGTTTCAGGGGTAGTCGCCTACGAGCAGTACTTC
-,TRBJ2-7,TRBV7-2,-,CASSFLPPGYEQYF,TGTGCCAGCAGCTTCCTTCCCCCAGGCTACGAGCAGTACTTC
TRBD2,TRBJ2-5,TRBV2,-,CASSVPSGGAETQYF,TGTGCCAGCAGTGTCCCCAGCGGGGGCGCAGAGACCCAGTACTTC
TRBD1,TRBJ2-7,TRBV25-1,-,CASRTGGSYEQYF,TGTGCCAGTAGGACAGGGGGCTCCTACGAGCAGTACTTC
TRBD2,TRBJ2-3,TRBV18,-,CASSPMGLAVKDTQYF,TGTGCCAGCTCACCAATGGGACTAGCGGTCAAGGATACGCAGTATTTT
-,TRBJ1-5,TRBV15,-,CATSRASRDQPQHF,TGTGCCACCAGCAGAGCGTCCAGGGATCAGCCCCAGCATTTT
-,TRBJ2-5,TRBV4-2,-,CASSQESTGRQETQYF,TGTGCCAGCAGCCAAGAGTCGACAGGCCGTCAAGAGACCCAGTACTTC
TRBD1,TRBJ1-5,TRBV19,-,CASSILGQGVNPNQPQHF,TGTGCCAGTAGTATCTTGGGACAGGGGGTTAATCCCAATCAGCCCCAGCATTTT
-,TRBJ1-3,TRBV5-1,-,CASSLFGLSIGGNTIYF,TGCGCCAGCAGCTTGTTCGGACTTTCAATAGGGGGAAACACCATATATTTT
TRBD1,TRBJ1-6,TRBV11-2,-,CASSSVQGVGSSPLHF,TGTGCCAGCAGCTCAGTACAGGGGGTTGGGAGTTCACCCCTCCACTTT
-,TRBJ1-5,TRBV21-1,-,CASGMQKDSPADQPQHF,TGTGCCAGCGGCATGCAGAAGGACAGTCCCGCGGATCAGCCCCAGCATTTT
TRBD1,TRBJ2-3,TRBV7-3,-,CASSSVSDRDADTQYF,TGTGCCAGCAGCTCCGTTAGCGACAGGGATGCAGATACGCAGTATTTT
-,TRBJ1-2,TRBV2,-,CASSAGNSYGYTF,TGTGCCAGCAGTGCCGGGAACTCATATGGCTACACCTTC
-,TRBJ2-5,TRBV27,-,CASSLLGGLETQYF,TGTGCCAGCAGTTTATTGGGGGGTTTAGAGACCCAGTACTTC